The following is a T cell receptor (beta chain) sequence with its context. The CDR3 loop spans 22 amino acids. CDR1 and CDR2 from the germline V gene are MNHEY and SMNVEV (reference sequence). After removal of 7 bases from V and 1 base from J, the junction contained 29 bases not matched to a gene. This sample was included in a study of OX40 agonist ivuxolimab in advanced cancers. The wider study: In three patients, partial responses were observed, one with hepatocellular carcinoma and two with cutaneous melanoma.

Assay used: immunoSEQ multiplex PCR; TCRdb lists only in-frame clones, some missing. Of roughly 51,000 clones in the sample, approximately 85% are singletons; the top ten hold over 8.5%. The clonotype was recovered from an adult with an advanced solid tumor such as melanoma, head and neck, liver or kidney cancer. The material was CD4+ or CD8+ T cells sorted from blood, obtained in a trial of the OX40 agonist ivuxolimab. The J gene is TRBJ1-2, the V gene TRBV27; the match to TRBD1 covers 8 bases. The CDR3 spells CASIGFAPSPTTGETFNYGYTF. Here the CDR3 DNA reads TGTGCCAGCATAGGGTTCGCCCCTTCGCCAACGACAGGGGAGACGTTTAACTATGGCTACACCTTC.